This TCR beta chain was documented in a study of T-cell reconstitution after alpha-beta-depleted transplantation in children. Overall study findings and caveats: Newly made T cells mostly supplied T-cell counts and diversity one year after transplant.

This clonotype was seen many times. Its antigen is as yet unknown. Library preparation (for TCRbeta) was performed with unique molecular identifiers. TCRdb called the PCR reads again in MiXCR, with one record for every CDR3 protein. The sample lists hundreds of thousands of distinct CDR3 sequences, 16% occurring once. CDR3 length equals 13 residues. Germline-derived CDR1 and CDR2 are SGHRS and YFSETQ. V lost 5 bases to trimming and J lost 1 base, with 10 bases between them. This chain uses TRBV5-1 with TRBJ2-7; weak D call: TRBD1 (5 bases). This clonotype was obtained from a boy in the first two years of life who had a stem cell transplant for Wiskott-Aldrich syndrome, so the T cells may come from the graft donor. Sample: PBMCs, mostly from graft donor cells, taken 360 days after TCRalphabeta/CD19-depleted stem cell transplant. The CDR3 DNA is TGCGCCAGCAGAGCCAGGGTATCCTACGAGCAGTACTTC. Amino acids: CASRARVSYEQYF.